These T cell receptor beta chains were read from a single sample in a study of identical twins. TCRdb ran MiXCR on the 5' RACE reads and lists one entry per CDR3 protein. Of roughly 250,000 distinct CDR3 sequences detected, around an eighth appear once; the ten largest clones hold about 9%. Sequencing used memory (CD45RO+) T cells sorted from blood. These receptors were collected from a woman younger than 30 in good health. The CDR3 runs from the conserved cysteine through the conserved F or W. The D gene is left open where the match is weak. The size of a clone is reported for some rows only, either as once, few or many, or as a class for expanded clones.

V gene	CDR3 length	D gene	J gene	clone size	CDR3 DNA	CDR3 protein
TRBV12-3/TRBV12-4	12	NA	TRBJ1-2	many	TGTGCCAGCAGTCTCCCTCGCGGTGGCTACACCTTC	CASSLPRGGYTF
TRBV9	13	TRBD1	TRBJ1-6	few	TGTGCCAGCAGCAAGGGACAGGGGGATCCCCTCCACTTT	CASSKGQGDPLHF
TRBV7-2	15	TRBD2	TRBJ2-1	few	TGTGCCAGCTGGGAGGGCCTAGGGTCCTACAATGAGCAGTTCTTC	CASWEGLGSYNEQFF
TRBV20-1	15	TRBD2	TRBJ2-1	NA	TGCAGTGCTAGAGCTGGGGCGGGGGGGCTGAATGAGCAGTTCTTC	CSARAGAGGLNEQFF
TRBV3-1	16	NA	TRBJ1-3	many	TGTGCCAGCAGCCTCGACTTTCGGACCACCTCCAACACCATATATTTT	CASSLDFRTTSNTIYF
TRBV20-1	12	NA	TRBJ2-5	NA	TGCAGTGCTAGGCGGGGTGGAGAGACCCAGTACTTC	CSARRGGETQYF
TRBV3-1	16	TRBD2	TRBJ2-7	many	TGTGCCAGCAGCCAAGGGGTAGCGGGGGCCTACTACGAGCAGTACTTC	CASSQGVAGAYYEQYF
TRBV7-2	13	NA	TRBJ2-5	NA	TGTGCCAGCACACGTTCCACGGGAGAGACCCAGTACTTC	CASTRSTGETQYF
TRBV12-3/TRBV12-4	14	NA	TRBJ1-2	NA	TGTGCCAGCAGTTTCGGGGGAGCCAACTATGGCTACACCTTC	CASSFGGANYGYTF
TRBV9	17	NA	TRBJ1-5	NA	TGTGCCAGCAGCGGCGGAGGCAACCCCTATATAAATCAGCCCCAGCATTTT	CASSGGGNPYINQPQHF
TRBV7-9	15	NA	TRBJ1-1	few	TGTGCCAGCAGCACGGAAGGACTGATGAACACTGAAGCTTTCTTT	CASSTEGLMNTEAFF
TRBV12-3/TRBV12-4	15	NA	TRBJ2-2	many	TGTGCCAGCAGTTTAGTCCGGACGAACACCGGGGAGCTGTTTTTT	CASSLVRTNTGELFF
TRBV20-1	14	TRBD2	TRBJ2-3	many	TGCAGTGCTGGACTAGCGGGAGAGACAGATACGCAGTATTTT	CSAGLAGETDTQYF
TRBV6-5	15	TRBD1	TRBJ2-5	NA	TGTGCCAGCAGTTACTACGGGACAGGGATAGAGACCCAGTACTTC	CASSYYGTGIETQYF
TRBV11-3	16	TRBD2	TRBJ2-2	few	TGTGCCAGCAGCTGGGGGACTAGCGGTGTGGCCGGGGAGCTGTTTTTT	CASSWGTSGVAGELFF
TRBV29-1	13	NA	TRBJ2-2	NA	TGCAGCGCTTCGACAGGAGACACCGGGGAGCTGTTTTTT	CSASTGDTGELFF
TRBV7-8	14	NA	TRBJ2-5	many	TGTGCCAGCAGCACAAGGGACTCCGAGGAGACCCAGTACTTC	CASSTRDSEETQYF
TRBV9	14	NA	TRBJ2-7	few	TGTGCCAGCAGCGTAGTCCCGTCCGGGAACGAGCAGTACTTC	CASSVVPSGNEQYF
TRBV27	16	TRBD2	TRBJ2-1	once	TGTGCCAGCAGTTTATCGGGGACTAGTAGGGTCAATGAGCAGTTCTTC	CASSLSGTSRVNEQFF
TRBV11-2	14	NA	TRBJ2-7	few	TGTGCCAGCAGCTTAGTTGGACCGACTTTGGAGCAGTACTTC	CASSLVGPTLEQYF
TRBV11-3	15	NA	TRBJ2-1	few	TGTGCCAGCAGCTCGGCCAGCTACTCCTACAATGAGCAGTTCTTC	CASSSASYSYNEQFF
TRBV10-1	16	NA	TRBJ2-1	NA	TGCGCCAGCGGAAACAGCCCAAACTGGGGTTACAATGAGCAGTTCTTC	CASGNSPNWGYNEQFF
TRBV5-1	14	NA	TRBJ1-1	many	TGCGCCAGCAGCTTGGACAGGGCGAACACTGAAGCTTTCTTT	CASSLDRANTEAFF
TRBV7-9	14	NA	TRBJ2-7	NA	TGTGCCAGCAGCCCAGAGGGGAGGTACTACGAGCAGTACTTC	CASSPEGRYYEQYF
TRBV29-1	15	NA	TRBJ1-2	many	TGCAGCGTTGTACAGGGCCGAGGGTATCCCTATGGCTACACCTTC	CSVVQGRGYPYGYTF
TRBV20-1	13	NA	TRBJ2-7	few	TGCAGTGCTAGAGATGTGACGACCGCAACTAAGTACTTC	CSARDVTTATKYF